Below, one T cell receptor beta chain is given with its context. This entry comes from a study of T cells after yellow fever vaccination. Study outcomes and limitations: Reappearing after the booster were most of the clones from primary vaccination (about 96% CD4, 88% CD8). The secondary T-cell response peaked on day 5, not day 15, but was weaker.

This CDR3 is built from 14 residues. The germline V gene has CDR1 SNHLY and CDR2 FYNNEI. The V gene lost 2 bases and the J gene lost 4 bases, with 12 bases spanning the gap. TCRdb redid the calling of the 5' RACE reads with MiXCR, one entry per CDR3 protein. The sample has 65,000 to 90,000 distinct CDR3 sequences, 13% seen once. This receptor was identified in a young man who received the YFV17D yellow fever vaccine. The source was CD8+ T cells not binding an NS4B(214-222) dextramer, sorted from PBMCs, collected approximately 20 days after the first yellow fever vaccination. This chain uses TRBV2 with TRBJ2-7, with a weak D call TRBD1 (6 bases). The CDR3 nucleotides read TGTGCCAGCAGTGAATGGCCCCAGGGGTACGAGCAGTACGTC. This codes for CASSEWPQGYEQYV.